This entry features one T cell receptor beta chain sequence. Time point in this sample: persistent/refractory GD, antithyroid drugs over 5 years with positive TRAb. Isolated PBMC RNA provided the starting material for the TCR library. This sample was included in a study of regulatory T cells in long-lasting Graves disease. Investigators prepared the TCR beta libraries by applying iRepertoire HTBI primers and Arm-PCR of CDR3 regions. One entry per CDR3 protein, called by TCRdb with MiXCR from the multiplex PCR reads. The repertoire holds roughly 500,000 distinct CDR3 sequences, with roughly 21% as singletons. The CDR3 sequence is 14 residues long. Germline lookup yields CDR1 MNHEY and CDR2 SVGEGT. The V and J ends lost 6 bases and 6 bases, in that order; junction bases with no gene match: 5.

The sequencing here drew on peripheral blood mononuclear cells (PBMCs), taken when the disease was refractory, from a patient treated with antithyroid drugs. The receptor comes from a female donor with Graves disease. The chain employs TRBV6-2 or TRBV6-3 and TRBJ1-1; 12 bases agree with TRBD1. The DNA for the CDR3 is TGTGCCAGCAGCTGGGACAGGGGGCACGCTGAAGCTTTCTTT. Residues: CASSWDRGHAEAFF.